These 15 T cell receptor beta chains share one sample of origin, sequenced in a study of T cells in Graves' hyperthyroidism and ophthalmopathy. Amplification yielded TCR beta CDR3 regions, with RNA transcripts as the source. A set of HTBI primers served as the primers for a first-round RT-PCR of the TCR CDR3. MiXCR, applied by TCRdb to the multiplex PCR reads, yields one record per CDR3 protein. This sample has under 400,000 distinct CDR3 sequences; roughly 18% occur once, and the top ten carry around 54%. What was sequenced was blood. The receptors originated from a woman aged 45-65 years with Graves' hyperthyroidism.

The chain uses TRBV27 and TRBJ2-1, with 9 bases aligning to TRBD1. V was clipped by 2 bases and J by 4 bases; unmatched bases: 6. CDR3 length equals 16 residues. Germline V lookup: CDR1 MNHEY, CDR2 SMNVEV (reference sequence). Written as DNA, the CDR3 is TGTGCCAGCAGTTTACAAACCGGGACAGGGTACAATGAGCAGTTCTTC. Encoded protein: CASSLQTGTGYNEQFF.

This clonotype has ten or more counts. V and J are TRBV20-1 and TRBJ2-3; tentative D call: TRBD1 (5 bases). Germline loops: CDR1 DFQATT, CDR2 SNEGSKA (reference sequence). Trimming shortened V by 3 bases and J by 0 bases, and 7 bases separated the two germline ends. The CDR3 runs to 13 residues. As DNA, the CDR3 is TGCAGTGCTAGGACAGCTAGCACAGATACGCAGTATTTT. Translated: CSARTASTDTQYF.

V usage is TRBV19 and J usage is TRBJ1-5; the D gene is possibly TRBD1 (5 bases). The CDR3 contains 13 residues. V was cut by 4 bases and J by 5 bases, with 9 bases left in between. Germline V gene data show CDR1 as LNHDA and CDR2 as SQIVND (reference sequence). The chain's CDR3 is CASSTQGHQPQHF. The CDR3 nucleotides are TGTGCCAGTAGTACGCAGGGTCATCAGCCCCAGCATTTT.

Ten or more counts support this clonotype. The CDR3 loop is CASSAVASGGFDYGYTF. Here the CDR3 DNA reads TGTGCCAGCTCAGCCGTCGCTTCTGGGGGATTTGACTATGGCTACACCTTC. V gene TRBV18 combines with J gene TRBJ1-2, with a tentative D call TRBD1 (5 bases). This CDR3 contains 17 residues. V lost 5 bases and J lost 3, with 22 bases in between. Germline CDR1 reads KGHSH; CDR2 reads LQKENI.

Only a few counts were recorded for this clonotype. This chain connects TRBV7-9 to TRBJ2-1; no firm D call. The CDR3 is 13 amino acids. In germline, CDR1 is SEHNR, CDR2 FQNEAQ (reference sequence). Trimming took 2 bases from V and 15 from J, leaving 17 bases between them. CDR3 residues: CASSLMGFEDRFF. CDR3 in DNA: TGTGCCAGCAGCTTAATGGGGTTCGAGGACCGGTTCTTC.

The V gene is TRBV7-9, the J gene TRBJ2-4; possibly TRBD1 for D (6 bases). CDR1 SEHNR and CDR2 FQNEAQ come from the germline V gene (reference sequence). V was cut by 5 bases and J by 8 bases, with 16 bases left in between. This CDR3 is 14 amino acids long. The CDR3: CASSPAGVPDIQYF. The CDR3 region has the DNA TGTGCCAGCAGCCCAGCAGGGGTACCGGACATTCAGTACTTC.

This clonotype was observed many times. The chain carries TRBV28 and TRBJ1-1; unclear D gene. This CDR3 is built from 15 residues. The germline V gene has CDR1 MDHEN and CDR2 SYDVKM. The germline V and J ends were trimmed by 2 bases and 1 base, with 11 bases remaining between them. This chain's CDR3 is CASSLLGSKNTEAFF. The CDR3 region has the DNA TGTGCCAGCAGTTTACTAGGCAGTAAGAACACTGAAGCTTTCTTT.

The chain uses TRBV20-1 and TRBJ1-2; D remains unclear. The CDR3 sequence is 13 residues long. CDR1 DFQATT and CDR2 SNEGSKA come from the germline V gene (reference sequence). V was clipped by 6 bases and J by 4 bases, with 15 bases between them. The CDR3 reads CSAPIKEIYGYTF. CDR3 sequence (DNA): TGCAGTGCACCCATAAAGGAAATCTATGGCTACACCTTC.

This clonotype has only a few counts. The V gene is TRBV20-1, the J gene TRBJ2-1; 9 bases agree with TRBD2. The length of the CDR3 is 15 residues. J gave up 6 bases and V 0 bases, and 6 bases lay outside the gene matches. Germline V gene lookup returns CDR1 DFQATT and CDR2 SNEGSKA (reference sequence). In DNA form, the CDR3 reads TGCAGTGCTAGAGATGGGCGGGAGGGCCTCAATGAGCAGTTCTTC. It codes for CSARDGREGLNEQFF.

The rearrangement joins TRBV12-3 or TRBV12-4 to TRBJ1-2, with D perhaps TRBD1 (5 bases). Between the trimmed V and J ends, which lost 10 bases and 14 bases, there was a span of 20 bases. This CDR3 is built from 11 residues. CDR3 coding DNA: TGTGCCACCGGACGGGACGGATCCCGTACCTTC. Protein product: CATGRDGSRTF.

This chain connects TRBV7-3 to TRBJ2-2, with D unclear. CDR1 and CDR2 (germline): SGHTA, FQGTGA. Trimming pared 5 bases from V and 6 bases from J, leaving 7 bases between. The CDR3 has 12 residues. The CDR3 sequence: CASSQPPGELFF. CDR3 nucleotides: TGTGCCAGCAGCCAGCCCCCCGGGGAGCTGTTTTTT.

This clonotype appeared many times. The chain employs TRBV18 and TRBJ2-3; no clear D gene. Germline V gene sequence: CDR1 KGHSH, CDR2 LQKENI. V lost 0 bases to trimming and J lost 2 bases, with 6 bases between them. The CDR3 sequence is 14 residues long. The CDR3 region is CASSPPDSTDTQYF. CDR3 coding DNA: TGTGCCAGCTCACCACCGGATTCCACAGATACGCAGTATTTT.

This clonotype has at least ten counts. The V and J genes are TRBV6-1 and TRBJ2-1; tentatively, D is TRBD1 (5 bases). This CDR3 comprises 11 residues. The V and J ends lost 6 bases and 7 bases respectively, with 7 bases between them. Germline loops: CDR1 MNHNS, CDR2 SASEGT. For the CDR3, the DNA is TGTGCCAGCAGATCAGGGAATGAGCAGTTCTTC. The encoded protein is CASRSGNEQFF.

On this clonotype: With a much larger clone just one base away, this may be a read error. The chain joins TRBV2 to TRBJ2-7; D not certain. Trimming left V 2 bases short and J 2 bases short, with 4 bases between. This CDR3 is built from 12 residues. CDR1 is SNHLY and CDR2 is FYNNEI in the germline V gene. CDR3 loop: CASSEQPYEQYF. DNA for the CDR3: TGTGCCAGCAGTGAACAGCCCTACGAGCAGTACTTC.

The rearrangement uses TRBV29-1 and TRBJ2-7; D is perhaps TRBD1 (6 bases). Germline V gives CDR1 SQVTM, CDR2 ANQGSEA. The CDR3 is 13 amino acids. CDR3 bases: TGCAGGACCCACAAGGGGGTGGGCTACGAGCAGTACTTC. Protein sequence: CRTHKGVGYEQYF.